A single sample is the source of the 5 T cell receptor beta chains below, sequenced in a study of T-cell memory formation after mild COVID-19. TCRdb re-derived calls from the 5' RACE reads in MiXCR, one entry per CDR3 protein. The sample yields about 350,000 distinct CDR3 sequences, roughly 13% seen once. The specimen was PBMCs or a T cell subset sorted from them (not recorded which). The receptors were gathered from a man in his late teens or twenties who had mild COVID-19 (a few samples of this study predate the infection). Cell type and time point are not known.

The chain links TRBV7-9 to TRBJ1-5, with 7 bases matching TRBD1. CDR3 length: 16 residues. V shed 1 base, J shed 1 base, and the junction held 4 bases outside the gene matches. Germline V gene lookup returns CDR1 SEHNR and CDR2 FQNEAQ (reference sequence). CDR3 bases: TGTGCCAGCAGCTTAGGAGAGACAGGGAGCAATCAGCCCCAGCATTTT. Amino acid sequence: CASSLGETGSNQPQHF.

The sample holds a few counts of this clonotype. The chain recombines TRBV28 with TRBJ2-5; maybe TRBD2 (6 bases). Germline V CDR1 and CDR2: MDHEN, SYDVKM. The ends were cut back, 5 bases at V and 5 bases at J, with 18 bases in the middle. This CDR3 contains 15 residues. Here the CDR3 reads CASSPPPTRGETQYF. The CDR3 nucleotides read TGTGCCAGCAGTCCTCCCCCGACCCGGGGGGAGACCCAGTACTTC.

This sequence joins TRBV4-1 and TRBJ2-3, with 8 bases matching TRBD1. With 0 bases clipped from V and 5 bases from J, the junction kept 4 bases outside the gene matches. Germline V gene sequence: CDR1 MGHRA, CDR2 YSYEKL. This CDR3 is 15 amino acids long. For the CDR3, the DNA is TGCGCCAGCAGCCAAGAGCGAACAGGGGGAGATACGCAGTATTTT. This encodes CASSQERTGGDTQYF.

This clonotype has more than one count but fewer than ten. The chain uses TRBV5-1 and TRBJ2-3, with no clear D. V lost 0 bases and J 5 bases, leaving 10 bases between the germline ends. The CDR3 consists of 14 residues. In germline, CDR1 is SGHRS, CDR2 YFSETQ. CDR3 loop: CASSLEGYRDTQYF. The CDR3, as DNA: TGCGCCAGCAGCTTGGAAGGCTATAGAGATACGCAGTATTTT.

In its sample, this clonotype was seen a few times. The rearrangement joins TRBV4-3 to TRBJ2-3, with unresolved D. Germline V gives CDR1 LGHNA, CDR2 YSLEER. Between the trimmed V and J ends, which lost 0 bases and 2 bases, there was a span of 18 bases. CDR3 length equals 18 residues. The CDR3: CASSQDWTGRTLTDTQYF. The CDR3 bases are TGCGCCAGCAGCCAAGATTGGACGGGTAGGACCCTCACAGATACGCAGTATTTT.